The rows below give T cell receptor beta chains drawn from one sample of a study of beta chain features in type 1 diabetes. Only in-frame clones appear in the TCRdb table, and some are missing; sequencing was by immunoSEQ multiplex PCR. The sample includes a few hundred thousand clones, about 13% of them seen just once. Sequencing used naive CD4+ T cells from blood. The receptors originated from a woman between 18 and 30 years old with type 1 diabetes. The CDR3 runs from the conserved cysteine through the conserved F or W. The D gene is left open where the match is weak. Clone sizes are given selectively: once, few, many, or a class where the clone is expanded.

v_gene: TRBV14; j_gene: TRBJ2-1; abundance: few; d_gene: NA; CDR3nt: TGTGCCAGCAGCCAAGTGTCGGGCTACAATGAGCAGTTCTTC; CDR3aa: CASSQVSGYNEQFF
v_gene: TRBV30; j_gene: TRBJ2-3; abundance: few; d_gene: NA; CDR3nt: TGTGCCTGGAAGTCTAGCGTCACACTACGTAGCACAGATACGCAGTATTTT; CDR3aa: CAWKSSVTLRSTDTQYF
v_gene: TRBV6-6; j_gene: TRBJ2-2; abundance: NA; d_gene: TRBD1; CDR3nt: TGTGCCAGCAGTCCACCGACAGGGGGCTCCGGGGAGCTGTTTTTT; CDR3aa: CASSPPTGGSGELFF
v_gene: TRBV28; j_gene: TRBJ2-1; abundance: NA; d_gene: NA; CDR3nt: TGTGCCAGCAGTTTAGAGGATGAGCAGTTCTTC; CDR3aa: CASSLEDEQFF
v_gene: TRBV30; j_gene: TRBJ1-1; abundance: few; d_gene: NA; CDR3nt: TGTGCCTGGACGGCTGCGGGGGCGGAGACTGAAGCTTTCTTT; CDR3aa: CAWTAAGAETEAFF
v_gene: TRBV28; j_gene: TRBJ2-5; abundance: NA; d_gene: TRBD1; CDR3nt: TGTGCCAGCAGTGAGACAGGGGGCCAAGAGACCCAGTACTTC; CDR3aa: CASSETGGQETQYF
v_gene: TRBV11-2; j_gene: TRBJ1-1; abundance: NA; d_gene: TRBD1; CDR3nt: TGTGCCAGCAGGCAACCCGGGACAGGGAACACTGAAGCTTTCTTT; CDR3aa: CASRQPGTGNTEAFF
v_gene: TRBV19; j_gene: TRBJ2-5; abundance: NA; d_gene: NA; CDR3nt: TGTGCCAGTAGTATAGATTTGGCAGGACAAGAGACCCAGTACTTC; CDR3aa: CASSIDLAGQETQYF
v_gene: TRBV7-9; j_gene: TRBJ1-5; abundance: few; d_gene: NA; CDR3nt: TGTGCCAGCAGCTTAGAGGGGCGTAGCAATCAGCCCCAGCATTTT; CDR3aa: CASSLEGRSNQPQHF
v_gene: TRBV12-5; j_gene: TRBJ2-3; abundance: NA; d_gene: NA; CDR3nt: TGTGCTAGTGGCCAAGGTGGGGGGGATACGCAGTATTTT; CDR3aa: CASGQGGGDTQYF
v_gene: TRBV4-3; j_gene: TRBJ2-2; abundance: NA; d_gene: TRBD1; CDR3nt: TGCGCCAGCAGCCAAGATGCCCTCGGACAGGGTACCGGGGAGCTGTTTTTT; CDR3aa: CASSQDALGQGTGELFF
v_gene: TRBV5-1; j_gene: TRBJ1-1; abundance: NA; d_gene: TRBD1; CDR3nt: TGCGCCAGCAGCTTGGAGGGGGCGGTGAACACTGAAGCTTTCTTT; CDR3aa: CASSLEGAVNTEAFF
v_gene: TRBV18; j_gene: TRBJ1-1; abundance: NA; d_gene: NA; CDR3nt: TGTGCCAGCTCCCTCGGGACTGTGAACACTGAAGCTTTCTTT; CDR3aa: CASSLGTVNTEAFF